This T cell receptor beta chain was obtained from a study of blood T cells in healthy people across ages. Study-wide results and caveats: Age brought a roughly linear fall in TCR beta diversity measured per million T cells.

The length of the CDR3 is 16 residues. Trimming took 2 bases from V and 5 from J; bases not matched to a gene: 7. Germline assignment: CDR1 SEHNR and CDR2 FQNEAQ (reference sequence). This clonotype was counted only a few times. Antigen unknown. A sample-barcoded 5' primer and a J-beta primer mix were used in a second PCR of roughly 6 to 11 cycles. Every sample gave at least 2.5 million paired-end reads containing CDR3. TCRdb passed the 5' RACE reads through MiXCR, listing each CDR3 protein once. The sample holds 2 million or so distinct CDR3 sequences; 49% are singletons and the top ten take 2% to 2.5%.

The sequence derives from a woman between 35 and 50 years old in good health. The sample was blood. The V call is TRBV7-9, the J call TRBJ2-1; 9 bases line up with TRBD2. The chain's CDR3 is CASSLRSSGENNEQFF. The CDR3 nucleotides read TGTGCCAGCAGCTTACGATCTAGCGGGGAGAACAATGAGCAGTTCTTC.